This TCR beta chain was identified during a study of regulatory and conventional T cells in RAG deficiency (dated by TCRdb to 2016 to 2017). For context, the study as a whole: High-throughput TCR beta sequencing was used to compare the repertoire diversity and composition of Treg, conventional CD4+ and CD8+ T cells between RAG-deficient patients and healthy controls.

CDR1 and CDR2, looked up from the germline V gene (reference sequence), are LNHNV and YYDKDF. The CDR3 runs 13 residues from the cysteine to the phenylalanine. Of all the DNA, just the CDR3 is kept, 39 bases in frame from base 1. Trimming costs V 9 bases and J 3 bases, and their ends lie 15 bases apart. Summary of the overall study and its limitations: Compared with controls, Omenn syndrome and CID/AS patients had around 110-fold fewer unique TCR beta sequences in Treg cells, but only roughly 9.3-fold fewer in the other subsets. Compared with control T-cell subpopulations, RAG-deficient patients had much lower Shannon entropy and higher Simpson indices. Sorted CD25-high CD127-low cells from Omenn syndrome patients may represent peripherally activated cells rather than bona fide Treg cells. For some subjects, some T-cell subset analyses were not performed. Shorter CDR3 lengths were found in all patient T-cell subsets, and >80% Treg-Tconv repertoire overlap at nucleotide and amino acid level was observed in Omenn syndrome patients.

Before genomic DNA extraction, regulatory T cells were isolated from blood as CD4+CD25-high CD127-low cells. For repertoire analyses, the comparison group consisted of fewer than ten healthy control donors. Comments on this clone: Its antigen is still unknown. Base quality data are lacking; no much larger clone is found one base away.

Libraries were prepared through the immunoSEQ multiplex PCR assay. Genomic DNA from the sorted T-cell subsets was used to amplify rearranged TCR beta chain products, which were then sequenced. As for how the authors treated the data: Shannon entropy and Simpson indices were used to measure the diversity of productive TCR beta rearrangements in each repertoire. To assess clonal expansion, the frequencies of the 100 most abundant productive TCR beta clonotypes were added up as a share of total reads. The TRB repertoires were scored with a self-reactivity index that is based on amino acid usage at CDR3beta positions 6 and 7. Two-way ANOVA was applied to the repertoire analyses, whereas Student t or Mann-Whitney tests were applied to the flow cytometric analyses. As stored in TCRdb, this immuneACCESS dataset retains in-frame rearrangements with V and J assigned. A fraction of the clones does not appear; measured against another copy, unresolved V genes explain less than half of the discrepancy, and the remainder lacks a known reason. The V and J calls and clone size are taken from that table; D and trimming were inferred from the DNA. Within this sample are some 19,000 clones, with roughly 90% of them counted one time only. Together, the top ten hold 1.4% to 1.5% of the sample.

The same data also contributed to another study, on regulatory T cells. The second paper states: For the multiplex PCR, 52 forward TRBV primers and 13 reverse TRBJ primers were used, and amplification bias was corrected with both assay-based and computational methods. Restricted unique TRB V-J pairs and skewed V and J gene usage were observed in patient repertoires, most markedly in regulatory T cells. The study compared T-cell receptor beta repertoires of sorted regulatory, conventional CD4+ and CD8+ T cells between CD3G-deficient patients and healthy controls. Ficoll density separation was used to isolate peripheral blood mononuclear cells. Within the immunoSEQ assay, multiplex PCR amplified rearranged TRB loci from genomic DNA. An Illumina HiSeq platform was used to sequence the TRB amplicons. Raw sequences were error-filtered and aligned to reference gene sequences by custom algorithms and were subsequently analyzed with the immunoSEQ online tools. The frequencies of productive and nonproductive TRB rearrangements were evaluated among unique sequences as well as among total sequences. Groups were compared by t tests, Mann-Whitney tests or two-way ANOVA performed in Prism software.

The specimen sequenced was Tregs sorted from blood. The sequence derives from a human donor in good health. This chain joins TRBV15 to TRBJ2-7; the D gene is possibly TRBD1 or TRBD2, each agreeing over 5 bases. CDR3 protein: CATTRGQGYEQYF. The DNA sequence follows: TGTGCCACTACTCGAGGGCAGGGCTACGAGCAGTACTTC.